This T cell receptor (beta chain) was captured in a study of CD8 T cells in ankylosing spondylitis. The study's findings and limits: Disease-associated clones were CD8+ and fairly uncommon in peripheral blood.

MiXCR, run by TCRdb on the 5' RACE reads, gives a single entry per CDR3 protein. The table has roughly 230,000 distinct CDR3 sequences, approximately 7.6% seen once; the top ten hold 4.8%. CDR1 and CDR2 (germline): SGHAT, FQDESV (reference sequence). With V trimmed by 1 base and J by 5 bases, 19 bases remained unmatched. The CDR3 covers 19 residues. On this clonotype: Its antigen is not known.

The chain recombines TRBV11-1 with TRBJ2-7; TRBD2 matches at 8 bases. The sequence was collected from a female donor with ankylosing spondylitis or in good health (not recorded which). The source material was blood, either unsorted or a sorted T cell fraction (not recorded which). Written as DNA, the CDR3 is TGTGCCAGCAGCTTAGTAGCGGGGACCTCGAGGGGCCGGGAAGACGAGCAGTACTTC. Translation gives CASSLVAGTSRGREDEQYF.